This TCR beta chain originates from a study of blood T cells in healthy people across ages. A J-beta primer mix and a sample-barcoded 5' primer were used in a second PCR of about 7 to 12 cycles. With 12 random nucleotides, a template-switch adaptor tagged each individual cDNA molecule. Using its own MiXCR run on the 5' RACE reads, TCRdb lists one record per CDR3 protein. The table lists about a million distinct CDR3 sequences, around 49% of them singletons. This clonotype occurred a few times. CDR3 size: 15 residues. The germline V gene encodes CDR1 SNHLY and CDR2 FYNNEI. Deletions cut 0 bases from V and 0 bases from J, with 9 bases between.

The gene calls are TRBV2 and TRBJ2-7, with D unclear. The material sequenced was blood. The source is a man aged 30-40 years in good health. Here the CDR3 reads CASSEAYRSSYEQYF. The CDR3 nucleotides are TGTGCCAGCAGTGAAGCCTATCGGAGCTCCTACGAGCAGTACTTC.